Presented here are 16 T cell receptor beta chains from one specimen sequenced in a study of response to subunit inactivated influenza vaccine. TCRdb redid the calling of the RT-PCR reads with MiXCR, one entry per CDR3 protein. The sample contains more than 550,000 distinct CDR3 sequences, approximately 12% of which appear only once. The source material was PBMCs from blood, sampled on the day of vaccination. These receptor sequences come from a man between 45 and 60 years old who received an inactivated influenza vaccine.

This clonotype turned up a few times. DNA for the CDR3: TGCAGTGCTAGATACCGTGGCAATCAGCCCCAGCATTTT. It encodes CSARYRGNQPQHF. The chain employs TRBV20-1 and TRBJ1-5; D gene unclear. Looked up from germline, CDR1 is DFQATT and CDR2 is SNEGSKA (reference sequence). This CDR3 is built from 13 residues. Trimming cost V 2 bases and J 2 bases, with 7 bases left between them.

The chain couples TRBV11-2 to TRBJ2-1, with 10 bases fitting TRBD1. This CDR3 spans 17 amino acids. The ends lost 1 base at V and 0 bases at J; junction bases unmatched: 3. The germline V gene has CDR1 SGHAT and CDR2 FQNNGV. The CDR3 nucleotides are TGTGCCAGCAGCTTAGGACAGGGGGCTGTCTCCTACAATGAGCAGTTCTTC. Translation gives CASSLGQGAVSYNEQFF.

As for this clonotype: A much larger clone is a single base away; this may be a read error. The CDR3 region is CASSPWGAASTEQFF. CDR3 in DNA: TGCGCCAGCAGCCCGTGGGGGGCTGCTTCAACTGAGCAGTTCTTC. The chain joins TRBV5-1 to TRBJ2-1; TRBD1 or TRBD2 may be the D gene (6 bases each). Germline V gene data show CDR1 as SGHRS and CDR2 as YFSETQ. Trimming stripped 4 bases from V and 9 bases from J, with 20 bases between. The CDR3 has 15 residues.

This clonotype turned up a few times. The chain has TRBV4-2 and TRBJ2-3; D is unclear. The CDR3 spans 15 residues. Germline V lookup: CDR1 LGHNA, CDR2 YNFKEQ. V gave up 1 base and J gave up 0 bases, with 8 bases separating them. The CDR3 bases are TGTGCCAGCAGCCAAGTGGGTAGCAGCACAGATACGCAGTATTTT. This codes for CASSQVGSSTDTQYF.

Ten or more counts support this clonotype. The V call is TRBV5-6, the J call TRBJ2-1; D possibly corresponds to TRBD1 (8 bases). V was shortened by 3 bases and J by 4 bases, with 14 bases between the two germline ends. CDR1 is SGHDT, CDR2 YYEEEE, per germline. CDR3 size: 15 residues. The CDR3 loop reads CASSWGGTGYNEQFF. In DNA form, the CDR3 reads TGTGCCAGCAGCTGGGGGGGGACAGGATACAATGAGCAGTTCTTC.

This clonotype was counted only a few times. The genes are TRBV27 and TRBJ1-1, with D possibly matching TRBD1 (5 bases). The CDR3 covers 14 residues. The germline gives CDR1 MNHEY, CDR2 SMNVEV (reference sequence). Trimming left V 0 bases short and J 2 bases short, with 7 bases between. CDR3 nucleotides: TGTGCCAGCAGTTTATCGACAGCTAACACTGAAGCTTTCTTT. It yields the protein CASSLSTANTEAFF.

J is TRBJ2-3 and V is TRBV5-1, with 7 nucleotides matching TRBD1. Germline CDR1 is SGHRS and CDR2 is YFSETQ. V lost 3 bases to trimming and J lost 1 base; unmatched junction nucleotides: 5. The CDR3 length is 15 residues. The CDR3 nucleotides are TGCGCCAGCAGCTCGACAGGGCGAGGCACAGATACGCAGTATTTT. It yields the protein CASSSTGRGTDTQYF.

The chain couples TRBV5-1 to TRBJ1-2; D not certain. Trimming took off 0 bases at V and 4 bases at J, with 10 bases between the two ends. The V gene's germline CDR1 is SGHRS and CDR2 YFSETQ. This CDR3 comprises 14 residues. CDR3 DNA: TGCGCCAGCAGCTTGGACCCCGCCGGCTATGGCTACACCTTC. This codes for CASSLDPAGYGYTF.

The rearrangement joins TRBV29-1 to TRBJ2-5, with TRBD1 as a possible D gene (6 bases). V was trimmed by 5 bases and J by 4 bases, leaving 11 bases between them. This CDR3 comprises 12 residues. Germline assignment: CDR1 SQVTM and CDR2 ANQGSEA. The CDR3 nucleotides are TGCAGCGTTAGCCCGACAGGAGAGACCCAGTACTTC. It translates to CSVSPTGETQYF.

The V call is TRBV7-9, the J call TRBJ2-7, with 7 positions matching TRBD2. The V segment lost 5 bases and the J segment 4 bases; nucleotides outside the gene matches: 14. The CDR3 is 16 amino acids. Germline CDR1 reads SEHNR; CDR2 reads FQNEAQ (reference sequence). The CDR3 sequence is CASSPLMTSTPYEQYF. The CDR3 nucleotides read TGTGCCAGCAGCCCCCTAATGACTAGCACCCCGTACGAGCAGTACTTC. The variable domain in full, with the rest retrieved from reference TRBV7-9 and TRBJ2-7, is DTGVSQNPRHKITKRGQNVTFRCDPISEHNRLYWYRQTLGQGPEFLTYFQNEAQLEKSRLLSDRFSAERPKGSFSTLEIQRTEQGDSAMYLCASSPLMTSTPYEQYFGPGTRLTVT.

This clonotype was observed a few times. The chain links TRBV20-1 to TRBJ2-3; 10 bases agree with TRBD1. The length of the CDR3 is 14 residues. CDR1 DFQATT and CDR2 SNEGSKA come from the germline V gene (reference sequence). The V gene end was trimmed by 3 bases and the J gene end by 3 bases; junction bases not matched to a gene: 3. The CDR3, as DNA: TGCAGTGCTAGTAGGGACAGGGGAACAGATACGCAGTATTTT. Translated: CSASRDRGTDTQYF.

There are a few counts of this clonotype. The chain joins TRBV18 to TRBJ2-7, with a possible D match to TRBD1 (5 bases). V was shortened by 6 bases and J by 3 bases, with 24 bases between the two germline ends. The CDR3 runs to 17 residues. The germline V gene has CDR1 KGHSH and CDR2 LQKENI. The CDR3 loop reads CASSTPERTGFGYEQYF. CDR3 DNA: TGTGCCAGCTCGACCCCGGAAAGAACAGGTTTTGGCTACGAGCAGTACTTC.

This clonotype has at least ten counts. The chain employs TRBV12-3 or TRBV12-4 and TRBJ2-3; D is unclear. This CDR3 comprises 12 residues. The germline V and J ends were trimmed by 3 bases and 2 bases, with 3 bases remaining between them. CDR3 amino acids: CASSFYTDTQYF. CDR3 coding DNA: TGTGCCAGCAGTTTCTACACAGATACGCAGTATTTT.

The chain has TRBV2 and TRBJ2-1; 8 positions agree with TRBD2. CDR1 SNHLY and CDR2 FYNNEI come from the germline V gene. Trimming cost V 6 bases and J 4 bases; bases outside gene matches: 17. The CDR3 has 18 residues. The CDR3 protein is CASRTPVSGGYTYNEQFF. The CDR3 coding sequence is TGTGCCAGCAGGACCCCCGTAAGCGGGGGTTACACTTACAATGAGCAGTTCTTC.

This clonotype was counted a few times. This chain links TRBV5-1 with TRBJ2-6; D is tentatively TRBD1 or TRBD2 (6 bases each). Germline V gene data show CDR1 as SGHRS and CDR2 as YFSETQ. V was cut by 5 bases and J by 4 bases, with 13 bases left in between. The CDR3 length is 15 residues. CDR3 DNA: TGCGCCAGCAGTTCCACCGGGGGCGGGGCCAACGTCCTGACTTTC. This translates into CASSSTGGGANVLTF.

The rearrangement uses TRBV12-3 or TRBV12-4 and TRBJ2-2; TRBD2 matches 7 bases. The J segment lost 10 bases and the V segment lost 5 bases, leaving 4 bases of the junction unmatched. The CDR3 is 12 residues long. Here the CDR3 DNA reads TGTGCCAGCAGTGCACTAGCGCCGGAGCTGTTTTTT. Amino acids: CASSALAPELFF.